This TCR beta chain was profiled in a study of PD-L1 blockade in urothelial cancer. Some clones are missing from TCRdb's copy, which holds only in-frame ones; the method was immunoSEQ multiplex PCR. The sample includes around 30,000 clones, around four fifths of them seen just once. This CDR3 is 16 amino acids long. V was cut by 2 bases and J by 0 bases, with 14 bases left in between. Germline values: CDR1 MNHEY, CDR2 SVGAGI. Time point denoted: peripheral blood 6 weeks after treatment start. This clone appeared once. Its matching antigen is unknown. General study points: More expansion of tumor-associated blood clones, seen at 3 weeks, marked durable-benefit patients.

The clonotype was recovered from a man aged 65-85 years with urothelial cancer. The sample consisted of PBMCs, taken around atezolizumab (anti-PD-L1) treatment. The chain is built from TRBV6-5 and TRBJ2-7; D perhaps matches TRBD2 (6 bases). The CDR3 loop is CASSYAGTGASYEQYF. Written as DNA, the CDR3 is TGTGCCAGCAGTTACGCGGGAACAGGAGCCTCCTACGAGCAGTACTTC.